The source of this TCR beta chain is a study of cytomegalovirus exposure and HLA in healthy donors. Study-level points and caveats: A missense DCLRE1C variant was associated with V- and J-gene trimming of TCR beta chains in a later analysis, and an independent cohort replicated the association. Later work associated more than 15,000 TCR beta sequences with HLA alleles at 0.05 false discovery rate.

Both 60 Vbeta primers and 13 Jbeta primers went into the PCR. Clones were sequenced by immunoSEQ multiplex PCR, and TCRdb holds only the in-frame ones, with some missing. This table has about 110,000 clones, approximately 70% appearing once. A word on this clone: Its specificity is not known.

Per germline, CDR1 MNHNS and CDR2 SASEGT. The CDR3 loop spans 14 amino acids. Trimming took off 5 bases at V and 8 bases at J, with 18 bases between the two ends. This chain uses TRBV6-1 with TRBJ1-2; D gene ambiguous. Material: PBMCs. The sequence came from a man aged 40-49 years in good health and CMV-seronegative. DNA of the CDR3: TGTGCCAGCAGTCAGGAGGTAGGGCCGGGCGGCTACACCTTC. Its protein product is CASSQEVGPGGYTF.